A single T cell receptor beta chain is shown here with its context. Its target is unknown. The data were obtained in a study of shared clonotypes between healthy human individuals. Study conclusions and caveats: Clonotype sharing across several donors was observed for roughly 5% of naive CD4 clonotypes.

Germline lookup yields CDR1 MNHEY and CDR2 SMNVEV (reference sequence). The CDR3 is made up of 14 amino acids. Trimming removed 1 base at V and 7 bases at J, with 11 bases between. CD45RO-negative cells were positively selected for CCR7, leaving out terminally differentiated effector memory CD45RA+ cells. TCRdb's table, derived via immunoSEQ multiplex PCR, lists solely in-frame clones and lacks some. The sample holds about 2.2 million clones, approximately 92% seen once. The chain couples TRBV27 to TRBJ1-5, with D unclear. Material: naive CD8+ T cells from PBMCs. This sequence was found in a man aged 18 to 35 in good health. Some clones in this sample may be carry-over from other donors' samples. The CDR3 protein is CASSLYMNVQPQHF. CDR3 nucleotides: TGTGCCAGCAGTTTATATATGAATGTCCAGCCCCAGCATTTT.